The 23 T cell receptor beta chains in this list originate from one sample, sequenced in a study of cytomegalovirus exposure and HLA in healthy donors. Profiling relied on immunoSEQ multiplex PCR, and the TCRdb table lists in-frame clones only, not all of them. The sample has 65,000 to 75,000 clones, approximately 94% seen once; the top ten hold about 3.5%. Sequencing input: PBMCs. The source of these receptors is a woman between 18 and 29 years old in good health and CMV-seropositive.

This chain links TRBV10-3 with TRBJ1-5; D gene ambiguous. Per germline, CDR1 ENHRY and CDR2 SYGVKD. The germline V and J ends were trimmed by 9 bases and 3 bases, with 9 bases remaining between them. The CDR3 runs to 12 residues. For the CDR3, the DNA is TGTGCCATAGCCGGAGCCAATCAGCCCCAGCATTTT. This encodes CAIAGANQPQHF.

The sample holds a few counts of this clone. CDR3 sequence: CASCTEPNTGELFF. DNA for the CDR3: TGCGCCAGCTGTACAGAACCGAACACCGGGGAGCTGTTTTTT. The chain is built from TRBV5-1 and TRBJ2-2; the D is unclear. There are 14 residues in the CDR3. CDR1 is SGHRS and CDR2 is YFSETQ in the germline V gene. V dropped 7 bases and J dropped 0 bases, with 10 bases sitting between them. The full variable domain, rest sourced from reference TRBV5-1 and TRBJ2-2, is KAGVTQTPRYLIKTRGQQVTLSCSPISGHRSVSWYQQTPGQGLQFLFEYFSETQRNKGNFPGRFSGRQFSNSRSEMNVSTLELGDSALYLCASCTEPNTGELFFGEGSRLTVL.

The chain has TRBV25-1 and TRBJ1-2, with 7 bases fitting TRBD1. Germline assignment: CDR1 MGHDK and CDR2 SYGVNS. The ends lost 7 bases at V and 4 bases at J; junction bases unmatched: 9. The CDR3 spans 14 residues. CDR3 in amino acids: CASKGQTNSYGYTF. CDR3 nucleotides: TGTGCCAGCAAGGGACAGACTAACAGCTATGGCTACACCTTC.

The chain combines TRBV11-2 with TRBJ1-6, with 8 bases identical to TRBD1. Germline loops: CDR1 SGHAT, CDR2 FQNNGV. With V trimmed by 3 bases and J by 7 bases, 2 bases remained unmatched. The CDR3 sequence is 14 residues long. The CDR3 nucleotides read TGTGCCAGCAGCTTTGCAGGGGGCAATTCACCCCTCCACTTT. Translating gives CASSFAGGNSPLHF.

The genes are TRBV15 and TRBJ1-3; D might be TRBD1 (5 bases). CDR1 is LNHNV, CDR2 YYDKDF, per germline (reference sequence). The CDR3 covers 17 residues. Between the trimmed V and J ends, which lost 1 base and 0 bases, there was a span of 13 bases. The chain's CDR3 is CATSRAGDRRSGNTIYF. CDR3 coding DNA: TGTGCCACCAGCAGAGCGGGGGACCGTCGCTCTGGAAACACCATATATTTT.

V and J are TRBV5-1 and TRBJ2-5; D is possibly TRBD2 (6 bases). The CDR3 extends over 14 amino acids. The V end was cut by 4 bases, the J end by 3 bases, with 13 bases between. CDR1 SGHRS and CDR2 YFSETQ come from the germline V gene. The CDR3 region is CASSGDSREETQYF. The CDR3 DNA sequence: TGCGCCAGCAGCGGGGACTCGAGAGAAGAGACCCAGTACTTC.

This clone was detected only once. The rearrangement uses TRBV18 and TRBJ2-5; weak D call: TRBD1 (5 bases). CDR3 length equals 13 residues. CDR1 KGHSH and CDR2 LQKENI come from the germline V gene. V lost 3 bases to trimming and J lost 2 bases, with 7 bases between them. The CDR3 region is CASSPTGQETQYF. The CDR3 bases are TGTGCCAGCTCACCCACAGGTCAAGAGACCCAGTACTTC.

The gene calls are TRBV11-2 and TRBJ2-1, with 8 positions matching TRBD2. Germline loops: CDR1 SGHAT, CDR2 FQNNGV. V lost 1 base to trimming and J lost 5 bases; unmatched junction nucleotides: 13. CDR3 length: 18 amino acids. CDR3 coding DNA: TGTGCCAGCAGCTTAGGGAAGTCCGGACTAGCCAGGGACAATGAGCAGTTCTTC. Translated, it gives CASSLGKSGLARDNEQFF.

The chain employs TRBV11-2 and TRBJ1-1; no reliable D call. V lost 3 bases and J lost 0, with 14 bases in between. Germline V gene sequence: CDR1 SGHAT, CDR2 FQNNGV. This CDR3 has 16 residues. The CDR3 loop reads CASSLRMRLMNTEAFF. The CDR3 DNA reads TGTGCCAGCAGCTTGCGGATGCGCTTAATGAACACTGAAGCTTTCTTT. The whole variable domain, remainder taken from reference TRBV11-2 and TRBJ1-1, is EAGVAQSPRYKIIEKRQSVAFWCNPISGHATLYWYQQILGQGPKLLIQFQNNGVVDDSQLPKDRFSAERLKGVDSTLKIQPAKLEDSAVYLCASSLRMRLMNTEAFFGQGTRLTVV.

CDR3 nucleotides: TGTGCCACCAGCAGAGAGGCGGACTCTGGAAACACCATATATTTT. As protein: CATSREADSGNTIYF. This chain uses TRBV15 with TRBJ1-3; no firm D call. CDR1 is LNHNV and CDR2 is YYDKDF in the germline V gene (reference sequence). V was clipped by 0 bases and J by 0 bases, with 6 bases between them. The CDR3 runs to 15 residues.

V gene TRBV4-2 combines with J gene TRBJ1-2; 8 bases are a match to TRBD1. Germline V gene sequence: CDR1 LGHNA, CDR2 YNFKEQ. The CDR3 is made up of 15 amino acids. J was trimmed by 7 bases and V by 2 bases; bases with no gene match: 9. DNA for the CDR3: TGTGCCAGCAGCCAAACGGACAGGGATCTAAGTGGCTACACCTTC. Amino acids: CASSQTDRDLSGYTF.

This sequence joins TRBV30 and TRBJ2-6; D is perhaps TRBD2 (5 bases). V was clipped by 5 bases and J by 2 bases, with 10 bases between them. Germline V gene data show CDR1 as GTSNPN and CDR2 as SVGIG (reference sequence). CDR3 length equals 14 residues. CDR3 sequence: CAWASGTGANVLTF. CDR3 sequence (DNA): TGTGCCTGGGCTTCGGGAACTGGGGCCAACGTCCTGACTTTC.

The V call is TRBV6-4, the J call TRBJ1-2; D is perhaps TRBD1 (6 bases). The CDR3 is 14 amino acids. Germline V lookup: CDR1 MRHNA, CDR2 SNTAGT. The V gene lost 7 bases and the J gene lost 4 bases, with 16 bases spanning the gap. CDR3 region: CASTQPDSLYGYTF. The CDR3 nucleotides are TGTGCCAGCACCCAACCGGACAGTCTCTATGGCTACACCTTC.

V gene TRBV6-6 combines with J gene TRBJ2-3; the match to TRBD1 covers 9 bases. The length of the CDR3 is 16 residues. With 6 bases clipped from V and 4 bases from J, the junction kept 11 bases outside the gene matches. The germline V gene encodes CDR1 MNHNY and CDR2 SVGAGI (reference sequence). The CDR3 coding sequence is TGTGCCAGCAGCCTTAATAACAGGGGGCCCGCAGATACGCAGTATTTT. Its translation: CASSLNNRGPADTQYF.

J is TRBJ1-1 and V is TRBV16; 8 bases align to TRBD1. The CDR3 totals 14 residues. V shed 6 bases, J shed 5 bases, and the junction held 8 bases outside the gene matches. The V gene's germline CDR1 is KGHSY and CDR2 FQNENV. CDR3 sequence: CASRQGGFSTEAFF. The CDR3 DNA reads TGTGCCAGCAGACAGGGGGGGTTTTCGACTGAAGCTTTCTTT. The full variable domain, in which reference TRBV16 and TRBJ1-1 provide the parts outside the CDR3, is GEEVAQTPKHLVRGEGQKAKLYCAPIKGHSYVFWYQQVLKNEFKFLISFQNENVFDETGMPKERFSAKCLPNSPCSLEIQATKLEDSAVYFCASRQGGFSTEAFFGQGTRLTVV.

This chain joins TRBV11-2 and TRBJ2-1, with 8 bases identical to TRBD2. Looked up from germline, CDR1 is SGHAT and CDR2 is FQNNGV. V dropped 1 base and J dropped 7; count of bases not matched to a gene: 6. The CDR3 runs to 15 residues. The DNA for the CDR3 is TGTGCCAGCAGCTTAGGGCCGGGAGGGCCGAATGAGCAGTTCTTC. Residues: CASSLGPGGPNEQFF.

The J gene is TRBJ2-7, the V gene TRBV5-1; 8 bases align to TRBD1. Germline V CDR1 and CDR2: SGHRS, YFSETQ. The CDR3 is 14 residues long. The V gene end was trimmed by 0 bases and the J gene end by 5 bases; junction bases not matched to a gene: 4. The CDR3: CASSLGTGRDEQYF. The CDR3 bases are TGCGCCAGCAGCTTGGGGACAGGGCGGGACGAGCAGTACTTC.

The chain combines TRBV27 with TRBJ2-7; D might be TRBD1 (6 bases). Per the germline V gene, CDR1 is MNHEY and CDR2 is SMNVEV (reference sequence). The length of the CDR3 is 14 residues. Trimming cost V 2 bases and J 0 bases, with 8 bases left between them. CDR3 residues: CASSLGQSSYEQYF. The CDR3 DNA sequence: TGTGCCAGCAGTTTAGGACAGAGCTCCTACGAGCAGTACTTC.

The chain recombines TRBV4-1 with TRBJ1-2; D may be TRBD1 (6 bases). Germline-derived CDR1 and CDR2 are MGHRA and YSYEKL. Trimming pared 1 base from V and 8 bases from J, leaving 14 bases between. The CDR3 has 14 amino acids. The CDR3 bases are TGCGCCAGCAGCCAAGGGGCACAGGGTGGAGGCTACACCTTC. As protein: CASSQGAQGGGYTF.

As for this clone: Other DNA sequences in the sample encode the same CDR3. The chain is built from TRBV15 and TRBJ1-1, with 7 bases matching TRBD1. Per germline, CDR1 LNHNV and CDR2 YYDKDF (reference sequence). V was pared by 1 base and J by 0 bases, with 5 bases of the junction left unmatched. CDR3 size: 16 residues. Written as DNA, the CDR3 is TGTGCCACCAGCAGAGGGACAGGCGATCTGAACACTGAAGCTTTCTTT. The encoded protein is CATSRGTGDLNTEAFF.

The chain employs TRBV2 and TRBJ2-7; 8 positions agree with TRBD1. V lost 6 bases to trimming and J lost 5 bases; unmatched junction nucleotides: 3. This CDR3 region has 12 residues. From germline, CDR1 is SNHLY and CDR2 FYNNEI. The CDR3 loop reads CASSRQGHEQYF. CDR3 bases: TGTGCCAGCAGCAGACAGGGGCACGAGCAGTACTTC.

This clone was seen a single time. Here the CDR3 reads CASGSVYEQYF. The CDR3 DNA reads as TGTGCCAGCGGGAGCGTCTACGAGCAGTACTTC. The chain combines TRBV25-1 with TRBJ2-7, with TRBD2 as a possible D gene (5 bases). V was cut by 8 bases and J by 3 bases, with 8 bases left in between. Germline CDR1 is MGHDK and CDR2 is SYGVNS. The CDR3 covers 11 residues.

The CDR3 region is CASSPPGPVGNTDTQYF. In DNA form, the CDR3 reads TGTGCCAGCTCACCACCGGGCCCCGTCGGCAACACAGATACGCAGTATTTT. The J gene is TRBJ2-3, the V gene TRBV18; D call uncertain. CDR1 KGHSH and CDR2 LQKENI come from the germline V gene. Trimming left V 0 bases short and J 2 bases short, with 15 bases between. This CDR3 region has 17 residues.